This T cell receptor (beta chain) was documented in a study of shared clonotypes between healthy human individuals. This clone was picked up one time. The CDR3 is 18 amino acids. In germline, CDR1 is SGDLS, CDR2 YYNGEE. Trimming removed 3 bases from V and 0 bases from J, with 20 bases in between. Generated by immunoSEQ multiplex PCR, the TCRdb table keeps only in-frame clones and is missing some. The data show about 680,000 clones, about 90% seen once. Positively selected for CCR7, the CD45RO-negative cells used as naive CD8 cells excluded terminally differentiated effector memory CD45RA+ cells. This sequence originates from a man aged 30 to 39 in good health. The sequenced material came from naive CD8+ T cells sorted from blood. The chain combines TRBV9 with TRBJ2-3; the D is unclear. CDR3 region: CASSDDPDPGGSTDTQYF. CDR3 DNA sequence: TGTGCCAGCAGCGACGACCCCGACCCTGGCGGCAGCACAGATACGCAGTATTTT.